This is a list of T cell receptor beta chains from one sample in a study of T cells in Graves' hyperthyroidism and ophthalmopathy. In TCRdb, the multiplex PCR reads were re-called with MiXCR into one record per CDR3 protein. The data hold about 600,000 distinct CDR3 sequences, with about 14% observed a single time. What was sequenced was blood. These receptors all come from a woman between 50 and 59 years old with Graves' ophthalmopathy. Both conserved end residues are part of each CDR3. The order of the fields is V gene, J gene, D gene, clone size, CDR3 protein, CDR3 DNA. The D gene is left open where the match is weak. Only part of the rows carry a size: once, few, many, or a class if the clone is expanded.

TRBV2	TRBJ1-6	TRBD1	many	CASRGQGNSPLHF	TGTGCCAGCAGGGGACAGGGGAATTCACCCCTCCACTTT
TRBV9	TRBJ1-4	NA	NA	CASSAFERAEKLFF	TGTGCCAGCAGCGCCTTCGAGAGGGCGGAAAAACTGTTTTTT
TRBV10-3	TRBJ1-6	TRBD1	NA	CAISPGQGRNSPLHF	TGTGCCATCAGTCCCGGACAGGGAAGGAATTCACCCCTCCACTTT
TRBV12-3/TRBV12-4	TRBJ1-2	NA	many	CASRPSAGGRVGYTF	TGTGCCAGCAGACCGTCCGCGGGGGGTAGGGTCGGCTACACCTTC
TRBV6-1	TRBJ1-1	NA	few	CAGSGSDTETFF	TGTGCCGGGTCGGGGTCGGACACTGAAACTTTCTTT
TRBV18	TRBJ2-4	NA	few	CASSPTSWGLNIQYF	TGTGCCAGCTCACCCACGTCGTGGGGTCTAAACATTCAGTACTTC
TRBV7-2	TRBJ2-7	TRBD1	NA	CASSLQVGQGDYEQYF	TGTGCCAGCAGCTTACAAGTGGGACAGGGGGACTACGAGCAGTACTTC
TRBV4-2	TRBJ1-6	NA	few	CASRATGYGNSPLHF	TGTGCCAGCCGCGCGACGGGGTATGGGAATTCACCCCTCCACTTT
TRBV2	TRBJ2-1	NA	few	CASRTQGGSYNEQFF	TGTGCCAGCAGGACACAAGGGGGCTCCTACAATGAGCAGTTCTTC
TRBV18	TRBJ2-1	NA	many	CASSSAVGGLRGNEQFF	TGTGCCAGCTCATCAGCCGTCGGAGGGCTCCGTGGGAATGAGCAGTTCTTC
TRBV27	TRBJ2-7	NA	few	CASSLSWTDRVGEQYF	TGTGCCAGCAGTTTATCCTGGACCGACCGTGTCGGGGAGCAGTACTTC
TRBV7-2	TRBJ2-3	TRBD2	NA	CASSFRTSGRGADTQYF	TGTGCCAGCAGCTTTCGGACTAGCGGGAGGGGGGCAGATACGCAGTATTTT
TRBV2	TRBJ2-3	TRBD2	many	CASTKTSGRGADTQYF	TGTGCCAGCACAAAGACCAGCGGGAGGGGCGCAGATACGCAGTATTTT
TRBV6-2/TRBV6-3	TRBJ2-3	NA	NA	CASRKTYETAQYF	TGTGCCAGCAGGAAGACCTATGAGACAGCGCAGTATTTT
TRBV7-3	TRBJ2-2	TRBD1	many	CASSLLGQGAGTGELFF	TGTGCCAGCAGCCTCCTAGGACAGGGGGCAGGCACCGGGGAGCTGTTTTTT
TRBV28	TRBJ2-1	TRBD2	many	CANYSPGLAGGEQFF	TGTGCCAACTATTCCCCTGGACTAGCGGGAGGGGAGCAGTTCTTC
TRBV7-2	TRBJ2-5	TRBD2	many	CASSLGGRAGETQYF	TGTGCCAGCAGCTTAGGCGGGAGGGCCGGGGAGACCCAGTACTTC
TRBV29-1	TRBJ2-2	NA	few	CSVSRDSSTGELFF	TGCAGCGTGAGCCGGGACTCCTCCACCGGGGAGCTGTTTTTT
TRBV12-3/TRBV12-4	TRBJ2-1	TRBD2	many	CASRRHSGNTKNEQFF	TGTGCCAGCAGGCGACATAGCGGGAATACTAAAAATGAGCAGTTCTTC
TRBV6-2/TRBV6-3	TRBJ2-7	NA	few	CASSQGYWAYEQYF	TGTGCCAGCAGCCAAGGGTATTGGGCCTACGAGCAGTACTTC
TRBV11-2	TRBJ2-3	NA	many	CASSFPSGLRTDTQYF	TGTGCCAGCAGCTTTCCTTCCGGACTTCGCACAGATACGCAGTATTTT
TRBV19	TRBJ2-1	NA	many	CASSMNREWNEQFF	TGTGCCAGTAGTATGAACCGGGAATGGAATGAGCAGTTCTTC
TRBV6-2/TRBV6-3	TRBJ1-2	NA	NA	CASSSWDVGYTF	TGCGCCAGCAGCTCCTGGGATGTTGGCTACACCTTC
TRBV5-1	TRBJ2-1	TRBD2	many	CASSSSSGSYNEQFF	TGCGCCAGCAGCTCGTCTAGCGGGAGCTACAATGAGCAGTTCTTC
TRBV30	TRBJ2-3	NA	NA	CAWSAGSRTDTQYF	TGTGCCTGGAGCGCGGGGTCCAGAACAGATACGCAGTATTTT
TRBV11-3	TRBJ2-7	NA	many	CASSPSRVYEQYF	TGTGCCAGCAGCCCGAGCCGGGTCTACGAGCAGTACTTC
TRBV6-2/TRBV6-3	TRBJ2-5	NA	many	CASSSTQGLQGGTQYF	TGTGCCAGCAGCTCCACCCAGGGACTCCAAGGAGGGACCCAGTACTTC
TRBV2	TRBJ1-1	NA	few	CASILGRNIEAFF	TGTGCCAGCATATTGGGAAGGAACATTGAAGCTTTCTTT
TRBV4-1	TRBJ2-1	TRBD2	many	CASSVLAGVGNEQFF	TGCGCCAGCAGCGTACTAGCGGGAGTCGGCAATGAGCAGTTCTTC
TRBV14	TRBJ2-1	NA	few	CASSQAILARHEQFF	TGTGCCAGCAGCCAAGCCATTCTAGCTCGGCATGAGCAGTTCTTC
TRBV19	TRBJ2-1	NA	NA	CASTQGSGYNEQFF	TGTGCCAGTACGCAGGGGTCCGGATACAATGAGCAGTTCTTC
TRBV11-1	TRBJ2-1	NA	many	CASSLRALSYNEQFF	TGTGCCAGCAGCTTAAGGGCCCTCTCCTACAATGAGCAGTTCTTC
TRBV27	TRBJ2-5	TRBD2	many	CASSFGAGVQETQYF	TGTGCCAGCAGTTTTGGGGCGGGAGTTCAAGAGACCCAGTACTTC
TRBV7-2	TRBJ2-1	TRBD2	many	CASSLVSGGYNEQFF	TGTGCCAGCAGCTTAGTATCGGGAGGTTACAATGAGCAGTTCTTC
TRBV11-2	TRBJ1-1	TRBD1	NA	CASNAGGKATEAFF	TGTGCCAGCAACGCAGGGGGCAAGGCGACTGAAGCTTTCTTT